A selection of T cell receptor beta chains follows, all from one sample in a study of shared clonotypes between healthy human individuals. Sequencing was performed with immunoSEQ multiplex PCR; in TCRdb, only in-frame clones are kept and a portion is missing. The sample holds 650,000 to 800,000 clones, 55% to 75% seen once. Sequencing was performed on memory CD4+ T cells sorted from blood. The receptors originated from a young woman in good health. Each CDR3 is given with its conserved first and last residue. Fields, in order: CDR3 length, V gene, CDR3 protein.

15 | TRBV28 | CASKTRDRVGQPQHF
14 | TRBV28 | CASSSSGTHLGQYF
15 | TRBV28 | CASSLWAGGPYEQYF
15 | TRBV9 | CASSLRQSNTGELFF
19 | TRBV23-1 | CASSQNPRGREAGYNEQFF
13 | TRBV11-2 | CASSQWGQETQYF
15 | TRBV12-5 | CASGLTGLAENEQFF
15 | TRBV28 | CASSLITSGAYEQYF
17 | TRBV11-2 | CASSLRQAGANRETQYF
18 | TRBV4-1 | CASSQELLTSGKRVEQFF
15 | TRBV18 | CASSPQQQGRQPQHF
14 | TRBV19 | CASSITGALYEQYF
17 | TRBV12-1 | CASLIRDSYFGNQPQHF
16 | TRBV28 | CASSFSPQVPLIPQHF
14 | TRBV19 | CASSPGQRANEQFF
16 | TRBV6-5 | CASSLTGHPNTGELFF
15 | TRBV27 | CASSLMWANTGELFF
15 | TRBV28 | CASSYSGTAGYEQYF
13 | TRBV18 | CASSPNEHSRQYF
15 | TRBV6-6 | CASSYSGNMNTEAFF
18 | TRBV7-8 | CASRRPNVGRGPYNEQFF
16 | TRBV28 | CASRALGVGSNQPQHF
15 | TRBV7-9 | CASSQRTWTGDEQYF
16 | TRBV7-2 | CASSSGEQGGDYGYTF
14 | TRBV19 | CASSAGTGVYGYTF